This TCR beta chain was documented in a study of T cell repertoires in cytomegalovirus infection. Study information: Indicated by public TCR beta signatures were CMV infection and matching HLA type.

TCRdb re-called the reads through MiXCR, storing one row per CDR3 protein. The data hold about 400,000 distinct CDR3 sequences, with 15% to 20% observed a single time. The V and J ends lost 0 bases and 9 bases respectively, with 9 bases between them. CDR3 length: 13 residues. Germline V gene data show CDR1 as LNHNV and CDR2 as YYDKDF (reference sequence). Concerning this clonotype: Its antigen is currently unknown.

Study outcomes and limitations: What dominated the ex vivo response were HLA-C-restricted CMV-specific TCR beta clonotypes.

The sequence was obtained from a human donor in good health (CMV status not recorded). Some clones in this sample may be carry-over from other donors' samples. The material sequenced was PBMCs. This chain connects TRBV15 to TRBJ2-1, with D maybe TRBD1 (6 bases). CDR3 sequence: CATSRDEGVEQFF. In nucleotides, the CDR3 is TGTGCCACCAGCAGAGATGAGGGGGTTGAGCAGTTCTTC. Variable domain in full (rest from reference TRBV15 and TRBJ2-1): DAMVIQNPRYQVTQFGKPVTLSCSQTLNHNVMYWYQQKSSQAPKLLFHYYDKDFNNEADTPDNFQSRRPNTSFCFLDIRSPGLGDTAMYLCATSRDEGVEQFFGPGTRLTVL.